Each of the 15 T cell receptor beta chains below was sequenced from the same sample in a study of cytomegalovirus exposure and HLA in healthy donors. PCR primers comprised 60 Vbeta and 13 Jbeta primers. Repertoires were generated with immunoSEQ multiplex PCR, while TCRdb's copy carries only in-frame clones and drops some. Of about 98,000 clones in the sample, 70% to 80% were seen once. Sequenced sample: PBMCs. Source of these receptors: a young man in good health and CMV-seropositive.

The genes are TRBV5-1 and TRBJ1-6; TRBD1 aligns across 7 bases. Germline trimming cut 0 bases from V and 6 bases from J; bases unmatched to any gene: 6. CDR3 length equals 16 residues. CDR1 SGHRS and CDR2 YFSETQ come from the germline V gene. CDR3 amino acids: CASSLATGVRNSPLHF. In DNA form, the CDR3 reads TGCGCCAGCAGCTTGGCCACAGGGGTTCGTAATTCACCCCTCCACTTT.

The chain has TRBV19 and TRBJ1-5; no firm D call. Trimming removed 3 bases from V and 5 bases from J, with 14 bases in between. This CDR3 is 15 amino acids long. The germline CDR1 and CDR2 sequences are LNHDA and SQIVND (reference sequence). The CDR3 coding sequence is TGTGCCAGTAGTATTAGCGGCAGCCGGGATCAGCCCCAGCATTTT. Encoded protein: CASSISGSRDQPQHF.

The rearrangement links TRBV5-4 to TRBJ2-2; D might be TRBD1 (6 bases). The CDR3 extends over 15 amino acids. Trimming left V 3 bases short and J 2 bases short, with 11 bases between. Germline values: CDR1 SGHNT, CDR2 YYREEE (reference sequence). The CDR3 here is CASSSNRVNTGELFF. CDR3 DNA: TGTGCCAGCAGCTCCAACAGGGTAAACACCGGGGAGCTGTTTTTT.

The chain carries TRBV10-3 and TRBJ2-6, with 7 nucleotides matching TRBD1. Per germline, CDR1 ENHRY and CDR2 SYGVKD. The CDR3 is 16 amino acids. V lost 8 bases and J lost 1; bases outside the gene matches: 8. CDR3 in DNA: TGTGCCATCTCAAGACAGGGTGGTTCTGGGGCCAACGTCCTGACTTTC. Translation gives CAISRQGGSGANVLTF.

The chain uses TRBV5-1 and TRBJ2-5; maybe TRBD1 (5 bases). V shed 1 base and J shed 1 base, with 11 bases lying between them. The CDR3 totals 15 residues. Germline lookup yields CDR1 SGHRS and CDR2 YFSETQ. The DNA for the CDR3 is TGCGCCAGCAGCTTGAGGGGTGGGGTCCAAGAGACCCAGTACTTC. It translates to CASSLRGGVQETQYF.

This chain links TRBV5-1 with TRBJ1-2; no clear D gene. This CDR3 is built from 15 residues. Per the germline V gene, CDR1 is SGHRS and CDR2 is YFSETQ. V was pared by 4 bases and J by 6 bases, with 19 bases between. The CDR3 bases are TGCGCCAGCAGCCAGGTGGCCGACAAAAGACATGGCTACACCTTC. The encoded protein is CASSQVADKRHGYTF.

V usage is TRBV7-9 and J usage is TRBJ2-7, with D maybe TRBD1 (5 bases). Between the trimmed V and J ends, which lost 1 base and 6 bases, there was a span of 16 bases. CDR1 SEHNR and CDR2 FQNEAQ come from the germline V gene (reference sequence). This CDR3 has 15 residues. In DNA, the CDR3 is TGTGCCAGCAGCTTAGGGTTCGCGGAAAGGGGCGAGCAGTACTTC. This encodes CASSLGFAERGEQYF.

In nucleotides, the CDR3 is TGTGCCAGCCAGGGGACTGAAGCTTTCTTT. Its protein is CASQGTEAFF. V and J are TRBV19 and TRBJ1-1; D is possibly TRBD1 (6 bases). The germline V gene encodes CDR1 LNHDA and CDR2 SQIVND (reference sequence). V shed 9 bases and J shed 5 bases, with 7 bases lying between them. The CDR3 contains 10 residues.

The genes are TRBV7-3 and TRBJ2-1; TRBD2 matches 11 bases. J lost 4 bases, V lost 5 bases, and 4 bases had no gene match. This CDR3 has 15 residues. Germline V gene lookup returns CDR1 SGHTA and CDR2 FQGTGA. The CDR3 reads CASSLTSGAYNEQFF. Here the CDR3 DNA reads TGTGCCAGCAGCCTGACTAGCGGGGCTTACAATGAGCAGTTCTTC.

This clone has a handful of counts. The rearrangement joins TRBV27 to TRBJ2-3, with 11 bases identical to TRBD2. The CDR3 is made up of 18 amino acids. The V and J ends lost 0 bases and 8 bases, in that order; junction bases with no gene match: 13. The germline gives CDR1 MNHEY, CDR2 SMNVEV (reference sequence). The CDR3 is CASSLSRISGGGPGTQYF. CDR3 DNA sequence: TGTGCCAGCAGTTTATCGAGAATTAGCGGGGGGGGCCCAGGTACGCAGTATTTT.

The chain is built from TRBV6-5 and TRBJ2-7, with TRBD2 matching over 8 bases. CDR3 length equals 15 residues. CDR1 and CDR2 (germline): MNHEY, SVGAGI. Unmatched junction bases numbered 3, after V lost 2 bases and J lost 0 bases. The CDR3 DNA sequence: TGTGCCAGCAGTTACACTAGCGGTGGCTCCTACGAGCAGTACTTC. This sequence encodes CASSYTSGGSYEQYF.

The chain links TRBV6-5 to TRBJ1-1, with 12 bases aligning to TRBD1. The CDR3 runs 14 residues. Trimming took 2 bases from V and 11 from J; bases not matched to a gene: 6. Germline V gene data show CDR1 as MNHEY and CDR2 as SVGAGI. The CDR3 loop reads CASSYEGQGARAFF. The CDR3 DNA sequence: TGTGCCAGCAGTTACGAGGGACAGGGGGCAAGGGCTTTCTTT.

The chain has TRBV9 and TRBJ2-3; 12 nucleotides agree with TRBD2. The CDR3 covers 17 residues. V shed 0 bases and J 5 bases; nucleotides not matched to a gene: 7. From germline, CDR1 is SGDLS and CDR2 YYNGEE. CDR3: CASSVESSGGALDTQYF. CDR3 nucleotides: TGTGCCAGCAGCGTAGAGTCTAGCGGGGGGGCCCTAGATACGCAGTATTTT.

Written as DNA, the CDR3 is TGCGCCAGCAGCCAAGACAGGGGTGGGGCCAACGTCCTGACTTTC. Amino acids: CASSQDRGGANVLTF. V is TRBV4-1 and J is TRBJ2-6; maybe TRBD1 (6 bases). The CDR3 totals 15 residues. The germline V and J ends were trimmed by 0 bases and 3 bases, with 6 bases remaining between them. CDR1 MGHRA and CDR2 YSYEKL come from the germline V gene.

As DNA, the CDR3 is TGTGCCAGCAGTCGAACAGGGGGTTGGGAGCCCCAGCATTTT. This translates into CASSRTGGWEPQHF. The chain recombines TRBV2 with TRBJ1-5, with TRBD1 identical over 8 bases. CDR1 and CDR2 from the germline V gene are SNHLY and FYNNEI. This CDR3 comprises 14 residues. J was trimmed by 8 bases and V by 5 bases; bases with no gene match: 8.